The subject of this entry is one T cell receptor (beta chain). Its antigen remains unknown. TCRdb reprocessed the 5' RACE reads via MiXCR and lists one record per CDR3 protein. The table has about 110,000 distinct CDR3 sequences, over 15% seen once. The data stem from a study of T-cell memory formation after mild COVID-19. Trimming pared 2 bases from V and 5 bases from J, leaving 23 bases between. The CDR3 is 18 amino acids. Notes on the study in general: Clones that got smaller from day 15 to 85 had even CD4/CD8, while clones growing later tipped toward CD4+.

Specimen: PBMCs or a T cell subset sorted from them (not recorded which). The sequence came from a man aged 18 to 29 who had mild COVID-19 (a few samples of this study predate the infection). Cell type and time point are not known. The V call is TRBV12-3 or TRBV12-4, the J call TRBJ2-3, with a tentative D call TRBD2 (7 bases). The CDR3 bases are TGTGCCAGCAGTTTATCCCGCGGGGGTTGGGGGGGGCAAGATACGCAGTATTTT. This translates into CASSLSRGGWGGQDTQYF.